This passage covers 30 T cell receptor beta chains from one sample sequenced in a study of Ad26.COV2.S vaccination and SARS-CoV-2 variants. Treatment specified: around 19 received Ad26.COV2.S at low or high dose, single or two shots; roughly five received placebo; per-sample allocation not given. Each sample was drawn 63 days after the first injection (of vaccine or placebo). Sequenced by immunoSEQ multiplex PCR; TCRdb stores in-frame clones only, minus some. This sample yields roughly 500,000 clones, of which roughly nine tenths are seen a single time; roughly 2.5% belongs to the top ten. Sequences were derived from peripheral blood, sampled in a trial of Ad26.COV2.S vaccine versus placebo. The receptors were sampled from a person aged 18 to 65 who received the Ad26.COV2.S COVID-19 vaccine or a placebo.

CDR3 nucleotide sequence: TGTGCCAGTAGTATAGGGGGCAATTCACCCCTCCACTTT. Amino acid sequence: CASSIGGNSPLHF. V gene TRBV19 combines with J gene TRBJ1-6, with D tentatively TRBD1 (5 bases). CDR3 length equals 13 residues. Trimming left V 1 base short and J 7 bases short, with 5 bases between. Germline values: CDR1 LNHDA, CDR2 SQIVND (reference sequence).

This clone has just one count. The J gene is TRBJ1-1, the V gene TRBV13, with TRBD1 identical over 8 bases. The V gene's germline CDR1 is PRHDT and CDR2 FYEKMQ (reference sequence). V lost 5 bases and J lost 3; bases outside the gene matches: 5. CDR3 length equals 14 residues. The CDR3, as DNA: TGTGCCAGCAGCACTCGACAGGGGTACACTGAAGCTTTCTTT. It encodes CASSTRQGYTEAFF.

The rearrangement joins TRBV4-2 to TRBJ2-7, with D maybe TRBD1 (5 bases). V dropped 4 bases and J dropped 3 bases, with 10 bases sitting between them. Germline V gene sequence: CDR1 LGHNA, CDR2 YNFKEQ. The CDR3 totals 13 residues. DNA for the CDR3: TGTGCCAGCAGCCTGGGGCGCCTCTACGAGCAGTACGTC. It translates to CASSLGRLYEQYV.

The chain employs TRBV20-1 and TRBJ1-4; the D gene is possibly TRBD1 (6 bases). The germline V gene has CDR1 DFQATT and CDR2 SNEGSKA (reference sequence). The CDR3 is 13 residues long. V lost 3 bases and J lost 7, with 12 bases in between. The CDR3 region is CSASRGAAEKLFF. The CDR3 DNA reads TGCAGTGCTAGTCGGGGGGCCGCTGAAAAACTGTTTTTT.

The chain employs TRBV4-3 and TRBJ1-6; TRBD1 is a possible D gene (5 bases). V was clipped by 2 bases and J by 7 bases, with 18 bases between them. The CDR3 runs 17 residues. The germline gives CDR1 LGHNA, CDR2 YSLEER. CDR3 protein: CASSQSEGGGYNSPLHF. The CDR3 nucleotides are TGCGCCAGCAGCCAAAGTGAAGGTGGGGGGTACAATTCACCCCTCCACTTT.

The count of this clone is one. The V call is TRBV12-3 or TRBV12-4, the J call TRBJ2-1; TRBD2 matches at 8 bases. J was trimmed by 12 bases and V by 5 bases; bases with no gene match: 6. The CDR3 has 12 amino acids. The CDR3 DNA is TGTGCCAGCAGTCCCGGGGGGGCTCGGCAGTTCTTC. This gives the protein CASSPGGARQFF.

This sequence joins TRBV7-2 and TRBJ1-4; possible D gene TRBD1, 5 bases. Trimming pared 2 bases from V and 5 bases from J, leaving 9 bases between. Germline CDR1 SGHTA, CDR2 FQGNSA. The CDR3 covers 14 residues. DNA of the CDR3: TGTGCCAGCAGCTTACAGGGTGGAAATGAAAAACTGTTTTTT. It specifies CASSLQGGNEKLFF.

The rearrangement links TRBV6-2 or TRBV6-3 to TRBJ2-3; 7 bases are shared with TRBD1. J lost 6 bases, V lost 5 bases, and 8 bases had no gene match. The germline CDR1 and CDR2 sequences are MNHEY and SVGEGT. The CDR3 consists of 14 residues. CDR3 sequence (DNA): TGTGCCAGCAGTAGGGGGCGTTTTCCGGATACGCAGTATTTT. Translated, it gives CASSRGRFPDTQYF.

Written as DNA, the CDR3 is TGTGCCAGCAGCCTATACCCTGGGACGGCTCGACAGAACCGGGGGGAAAAACTGTTTTTT. It specifies CASSLYPGTARQNRGEKLFF. V usage is TRBV14 and J usage is TRBJ1-4, with D maybe TRBD1 (5 bases). Deletions cut 4 bases from V and 8 bases from J, with 32 bases between. Per the germline V gene, CDR1 is SGHDN and CDR2 is FVKESK. CDR3 length equals 20 residues.

This sequence joins TRBV4-1 and TRBJ1-2; possibly TRBD1 for D (5 bases). Germline V gene data show CDR1 as MGHRA and CDR2 as YSYEKL. CDR3 length: 15 residues. The V gene lost 4 bases and the J gene lost 4 bases, with 16 bases spanning the gap. The CDR3 coding sequence is TGCGCCAGCAGCCCTCCAGACAGCACGGGCTATGGCTACACCTTC. This codes for CASSPPDSTGYGYTF.

This clone was picked up one time. A read error may produce the germline difference seen at one junction end. The chain joins TRBV19 to TRBJ1-1; no clear D gene. Germline CDR1 is LNHDA and CDR2 is SQIVND (reference sequence). CDR3 length: 12 amino acids. The CDR3 spells CASSIDYTEAFF. CDR3 in DNA: TGTGCCAGTAGTATAGATTACACGGAAGCTTTCTTT. The whole variable domain, remainder taken from reference TRBV19 and TRBJ1-1, is DGGITQSPKYLFRKEGQNVTLSCEQNLNHDAMYWYRQDPGQGLRLIYYSQIVNDFQKGDIAEGYSVSREKKESFPLTVTSAQKNPTAFYLCASSIDYTEAFFGQGTRLTVV.

The chain couples TRBV6-6 to TRBJ2-1; 9 bases agree with TRBD2. The CDR3 extends over 14 amino acids. CDR1 is MNHNY, CDR2 SVGAGI, per germline (reference sequence). V was pared by 5 bases and J by 9 bases, with 8 bases of the junction left unmatched. CDR3 amino acids: CASSKAGGLSEQFF. CDR3 nucleotides: TGTGCCAGCAGTAAGGCGGGAGGGCTCAGTGAGCAGTTCTTC.

The chain employs TRBV9 and TRBJ2-1, with 11 bases fitting TRBD2. CDR3 size: 15 residues. V shed 3 bases, J shed 6 bases, and the junction held 5 bases outside the gene matches. Looked up from germline, CDR1 is SGDLS and CDR2 is YYNGEE. The CDR3 is CASSALAGGFNEQFF. CDR3 DNA sequence: TGTGCCAGCAGCGCCTTAGCGGGAGGGTTCAATGAGCAGTTCTTC.

This chain uses TRBV3-1 (or the pseudogene TRBV3-2) with TRBJ2-3; TRBD1 or TRBD2 may be the D gene (5 bases each). V was trimmed by 1 base and J by 2 bases, leaving 13 bases between them. The germline V gene has CDR1 LGHDT and CDR2 YNNKEL (reference sequence). The CDR3 sequence is 16 residues long. The CDR3 spells CASSQGGASLTDTQYF. In nucleotides, the CDR3 is TGTGCCAGCAGCCAAGGAGGGGCTAGCCTCACAGATACGCAGTATTTT.

CDR3 loop: CASSLALGGNSPLHF. The CDR3 region has the DNA TGTGCCAGCAGCTTAGCGCTCGGTGGAAATTCACCCCTCCACTTT. This chain joins TRBV7-8 and TRBJ1-6; D not resolved. CDR3 length: 15 amino acids. The germline V gene encodes CDR1 SGHVS and CDR2 FQNEAQ. Trimming shortened V by 0 bases and J by 7 bases, and 10 bases separated the two germline ends.

CDR3 protein: CASSFWDDTEAFF. For the CDR3, the DNA is TGTGCCAGCAGCTTTTGGGATGACACTGAAGCTTTCTTT. The V and J genes are TRBV5-5 and TRBJ1-1, with D unresolved. This CDR3 spans 13 amino acids. The germline V gene encodes CDR1 SGHKS and CDR2 YYEKEE (reference sequence). V lost 2 bases, J lost 3 bases, and 8 bases lay in between.

The chain couples TRBV27 to TRBJ1-4; D is undetermined. The V end was cut by 5 bases, the J end by 6 bases, with 13 bases between. In germline, CDR1 is MNHEY, CDR2 SMNVEV (reference sequence). The CDR3 has 14 amino acids. This chain's CDR3 is CASSPRLIDEKLFF. The CDR3 DNA sequence: TGTGCCAGCAGTCCGCGGCTGATCGATGAAAAACTGTTTTTT.

This sequence joins TRBV5-6 and TRBJ1-4, with D uncertain. The CDR3 loop spans 17 amino acids. Per germline, CDR1 SGHDT and CDR2 YYEEEE. The V gene lost 0 bases and the J gene lost 1 base, with 13 bases spanning the gap. The CDR3 region is CASSLDSDRLTNEKLFF. CDR3 sequence (DNA): TGTGCCAGCAGCTTGGATTCGGATCGATTAACTAATGAAAAACTGTTTTTT.

The chain links TRBV6-5 to TRBJ2-5; TRBD2 might be the D (6 bases). Germline V gene data show CDR1 as MNHEY and CDR2 as SVGAGI. The CDR3 covers 13 residues. Trimming stripped 6 bases from V and 4 bases from J, with 12 bases between. The CDR3 bases are TGTGCCAGCAGGGGGGAAGCGGGAGAGACCCAGTACTTC. Encoded protein: CASRGEAGETQYF.

This chain uses TRBV11-3 with TRBJ1-1; unclear D gene. Germline V gene lookup returns CDR1 SGHNT and CDR2 YENEEA. The CDR3 consists of 14 residues. The V end lost 3 bases, the J end lost 1 base, and 9 bases lay between the germline ends. Here the CDR3 reads CASSFTAKNTEAFF. The CDR3 DNA sequence: TGTGCCAGCAGCTTTACAGCTAAGAACACTGAAGCTTTCTTT.

This chain connects TRBV7-2 to TRBJ1-6; D is undetermined. V was trimmed by 6 bases and J by 4 bases, leaving 13 bases between them. CDR1 is SGHTA and CDR2 is FQGNSA in the germline V gene. The CDR3 loop spans 15 amino acids. The CDR3 protein is CASSRTLHYNSPLHF. In nucleotides, the CDR3 is TGTGCCAGCAGTAGAACCCTCCATTATAATTCACCCCTCCACTTT.

V and J are TRBV4-3 and TRBJ1-4; D is possibly TRBD1 (6 bases). The V and J ends lost 6 bases and 8 bases respectively, with 19 bases between them. The CDR3 loop spans 15 amino acids. CDR1 is LGHNA, CDR2 YSLEER, per germline. The CDR3 here is CASSPSGGRQEKLFF. In DNA, the CDR3 is TGCGCCAGCAGTCCTTCCGGGGGGCGCCAAGAAAAACTGTTTTTT.

The genes are TRBV5-1 and TRBJ1-1; the D gene is possibly TRBD1 (6 bases). Germline-derived CDR1 and CDR2 are SGHRS and YFSETQ. V lost 4 bases, J lost 1 base, and 17 bases lay in between. CDR3 length equals 16 residues. This CDR3 is CASSLRTVGPNTEAFF. The CDR3 region has the DNA TGCGCCAGCAGCCTTAGGACAGTTGGCCCGAACACTGAAGCTTTCTTT. The complete variable domain, with remaining parts taken from reference TRBV5-1 and TRBJ1-1, reads KAGVTQTPRYLIKTRGQQVTLSCSPISGHRSVSWYQQTPGQGLQFLFEYFSETQRNKGNFPGRFSGRQFSNSRSEMNVSTLELGDSALYLCASSLRTVGPNTEAFFGQGTRLTVV.

The chain combines TRBV15 with TRBJ2-7, with D perhaps TRBD1 or TRBD2 (5 bases each). From germline, CDR1 is LNHNV and CDR2 YYDKDF (reference sequence). Trimming took off 5 bases at V and 3 bases at J, with 11 bases between the two ends. The CDR3 spans 13 residues. This CDR3 reads CATSRRDGYEQYF. The CDR3 region has the DNA TGTGCCACCAGCCGCCGGGACGGCTACGAGCAGTACTTC. The variable domain in full, completed from reference TRBV15 and TRBJ2-7, reads DAMVIQNPRYQVTQFGKPVTLSCSQTLNHNVMYWYQQKSSQAPKLLFHYYDKDFNNEADTPDNFQSRRPNTSFCFLDIRSPGLGDTAMYLCATSRRDGYEQYFGPGTRLTVT.

The chain uses TRBV28 and TRBJ1-2; perhaps TRBD1 as D (5 bases). The V gene lost 4 bases and the J gene lost 7 bases, with 10 bases spanning the gap. Germline CDR1 and CDR2: MDHEN and SYDVKM. This CDR3 has 12 residues. The CDR3: CASSSTASGYTF. CDR3 DNA: TGTGCCAGCAGTTCGACAGCGAGTGGCTACACCTTC.

The genes are TRBV6-5 and TRBJ1-3, with a weak D call TRBD1 (5 bases). CDR3 length equals 13 residues. V lost 0 bases and J 7 bases, leaving 7 bases between the germline ends. Germline-derived CDR1 and CDR2 are MNHEY and SVGAGI. CDR3 in DNA: TGTGCCAGCAGTTACTCCCGGGGGAACACCATATATTTT. Protein product: CASSYSRGNTIYF.

The V call is TRBV10-3, the J call TRBJ2-2; unclear D gene. Germline V gene sequence: CDR1 ENHRY, CDR2 SYGVKD. With 8 bases removed from V and 1 base from J, the gap between germline ends came to 8 bases. The CDR3 is 13 amino acids. CDR3 sequence: CAIFRGNTGELFF. CDR3 nucleotides: TGTGCCATCTTTAGAGGGAACACCGGGGAGCTGTTTTTT.

The chain links TRBV3-1 (or the pseudogene TRBV3-2) to TRBJ1-1; D call uncertain. V was trimmed by 1 base and J by 11 bases, leaving 8 bases between them. Germline V gene data show CDR1 as LGHDT and CDR2 as YNNKEL (reference sequence). This CDR3 is 11 amino acids long. CDR3 protein: CASSQAMEAFF. CDR3 sequence (DNA): TGTGCCAGCAGCCAAGCGATGGAGGCTTTCTTT.

This chain connects TRBV7-3 to TRBJ1-1; 7 bases are a match to TRBD1. The CDR3 has 15 amino acids. Per the germline V gene, CDR1 is SGHTA and CDR2 is FQGTGA. Trimming removed 2 bases from V and 7 bases from J; junction bases left unmatched: 10. The CDR3 sequence: CASSLEGGVGNEAFF. The DNA for the CDR3 is TGTGCCAGCAGCTTAGAAGGGGGCGTGGGGAATGAAGCTTTCTTT.

The genes are TRBV20-1 and TRBJ2-7, with no clear D. This CDR3 comprises 16 residues. Trimming took 3 bases from V and 2 from J, leaving 20 bases between them. CDR1 is DFQATT and CDR2 is SNEGSKA in the germline V gene (reference sequence). For the CDR3, the DNA is TGCAGTGCTAGTGGGGTTACGTACAGTTTAGCCTACGAGCAGTACTTC. This translates into CSASGVTYSLAYEQYF.